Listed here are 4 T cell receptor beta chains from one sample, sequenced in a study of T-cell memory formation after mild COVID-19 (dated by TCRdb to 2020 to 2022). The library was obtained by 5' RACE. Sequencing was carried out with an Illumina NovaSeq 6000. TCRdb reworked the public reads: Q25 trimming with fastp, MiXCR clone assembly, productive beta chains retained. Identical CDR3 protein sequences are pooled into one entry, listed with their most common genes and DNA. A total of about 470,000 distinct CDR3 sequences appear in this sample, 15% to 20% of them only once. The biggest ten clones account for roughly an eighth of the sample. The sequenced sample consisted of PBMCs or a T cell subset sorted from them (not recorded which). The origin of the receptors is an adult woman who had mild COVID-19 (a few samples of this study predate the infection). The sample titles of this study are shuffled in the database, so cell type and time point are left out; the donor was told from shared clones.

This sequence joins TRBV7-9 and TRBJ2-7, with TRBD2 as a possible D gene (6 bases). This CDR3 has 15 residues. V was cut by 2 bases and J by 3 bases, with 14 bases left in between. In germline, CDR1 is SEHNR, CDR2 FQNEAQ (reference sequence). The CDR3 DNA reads TGTGCCAGCAGCTTACAGGAGACTAGTTACTACGAGCAGTACTTC. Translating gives CASSLQETSYYEQYF.

The CDR3 loop reads CASSRDQTSGRYEQYF. The CDR3 nucleotides are TGCGCCAGCAGCCGCGATCAAACTAGCGGGAGGTACGAGCAGTACTTC. The chain uses TRBV4-3 and TRBJ2-7; 12 bases fit TRBD2. The CDR3 is 16 amino acids. The germline gives CDR1 LGHNA, CDR2 YSLEER. Trimming removed 4 bases from V and 4 bases from J; junction bases left unmatched: 8.

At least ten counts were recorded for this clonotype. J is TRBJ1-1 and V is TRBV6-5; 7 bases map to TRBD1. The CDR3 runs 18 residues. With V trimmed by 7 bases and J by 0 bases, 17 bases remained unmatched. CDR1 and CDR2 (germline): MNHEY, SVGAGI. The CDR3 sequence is CASTPGGSWGQLNTEAFF. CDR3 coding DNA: TGTGCCAGCACTCCAGGGGGTTCGTGGGGACAACTGAACACTGAAGCTTTCTTT.

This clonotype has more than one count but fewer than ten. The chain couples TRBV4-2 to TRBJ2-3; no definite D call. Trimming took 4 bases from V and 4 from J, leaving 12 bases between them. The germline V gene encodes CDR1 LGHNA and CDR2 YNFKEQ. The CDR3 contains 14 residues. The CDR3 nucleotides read TGTGCCAGCAGCCCCTCTCCCCGGTCAGATACGCAGTATTTT. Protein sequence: CASSPSPRSDTQYF.